This T cell receptor beta chain was observed in a study of blood T cells in healthy people across ages. V was trimmed by 4 bases and J by 1 base, leaving 20 bases between them. The CDR3 is 17 residues long. Germline values: CDR1 SGHRS, CDR2 YFSETQ. This clonotype appeared a few times. No antigen is known for it. The sample providers were healthy Caucasian people from Russia, aged about 6 to 95. Isolation of PBMCs gave at least 7 million cells per sample. Primers used in a second PCR of about 6 to 11 cycles were a sample-barcoded 5' primer and a J-beta primer mix. TCRdb ran MiXCR on the 5' RACE reads and lists one entry per CDR3 protein. The sample consists of 650,000 to 1,000,000 distinct CDR3 sequences, roughly 34% of them appearing once. Study-wide points: Samples with more naive T cells showed higher observed beta diversity. Versus aged donors, long-lived donors had higher diversity and more naive CD4+ cells.

The sequenced material came from blood. This TCR derives from a man between 18 and 35 years old in good health. J is TRBJ1-1 and V is TRBV5-1, with D perhaps TRBD1 (6 bases). The CDR3 DNA reads as TGCGCCAGCAGCCTGGGGGACAATCTCATCCGGAACACTGAAGCTTTCTTT. Its translation is CASSLGDNLIRNTEAFF.